Listed below are T cell receptor beta chains from one sample, sequenced in a study of blood T cell repertoires in COVID-19. The method was immunoSEQ multiplex PCR; TCRdb's version includes in-frame clones alone and lacks a portion of them. The sample carries nearly 200,000 clones, roughly 86% recorded once. Material for sequencing was peripheral blood. These receptors all stem from a woman aged 70-85 years with active or convalescent COVID-19. CDR3s include the opening cysteine and the closing phenylalanine or tryptophan. The order of the fields is V gene, D gene, clone size, J gene, CDR3 DNA, CDR3 protein. D genes are given only for firm matches. The listing skips clone size in some rows; elsewhere it reads once, few, many or a size class.

>TRBV29-1|NA|NA|TRBJ1-5
TGCAGCGTTGGTTGGTCCGCGGATCAGCCCCAGCATTTT
CSVGWSADQPQHF
>TRBV4-1|TRBD2|NA|TRBJ2-1
TGCGCCAGCAGCCAAGTTTCGGGAGGCCCCTACAATGAGCAGTTCTTC
CASSQVSGGPYNEQFF
>TRBV13|TRBD1|once|TRBJ2-7
TGTGCCAGCAGCTTACCCGGGACAGGCTACGAGCAGTACTTC
CASSLPGTGYEQYF
>TRBV13|TRBD2|NA|TRBJ2-3
TGTGCCAGCAGCTTAAGAACTAGCGGGGGCACCACAGATACGCAGTATTTT
CASSLRTSGGTTDTQYF
>TRBV7-9|TRBD1|NA|TRBJ1-6
TGTGCCAGCAGCTCCCGCCTCCTTAGACAGGGAGAGAATTCACCCCTCCACTTT
CASSSRLLRQGENSPLHF
>TRBV5-5|NA|NA|TRBJ1-2
TGTGCCAGCAGCCCCGGGTCCCACGGTGGCTATGGCTACACCTTC
CASSPGSHGGYGYTF
>TRBV5-1|NA|NA|TRBJ1-1
TGCGCCAGCAGCTTGGATCGAGGGAACACTGAAGCTTTCTTT
CASSLDRGNTEAFF
>TRBV15|TRBD2|NA|TRBJ2-1
TGTGCCACCAGCAGAGAGCTAGCGGGAGGGCCCCTGCTCTACAATGAGCAGTTCTTC
CATSRELAGGPLLYNEQFF
>TRBV5-1|TRBD2|NA|TRBJ2-3
TGCGCCAGCAGCTTGGATTTAGCGGGAGATACGCAGTATTTT
CASSLDLAGDTQYF
>TRBV30|TRBD2|NA|TRBJ2-1
TGTGCCTGGAGTGTGGTGGGACTAGCGACCAATGAGCAGTTCTTC
CAWSVVGLATNEQFF
>TRBV5-4|TRBD2|NA|TRBJ2-3
TGTGCCAGCAGCAAACTAGCGGGAGTATCAGATACGCAGTATTTT
CASSKLAGVSDTQYF
>TRBV15|TRBD1|once|TRBJ2-4
TGTGCCACCAGCAGCCTACAGGGGAACATTCAGTACTTC
CATSSLQGNIQYF
>TRBV6-5|NA|NA|TRBJ2-2
TGTGCCAGCAGTTACTCTAGGGGGAGTGGAACCGGGGAGCTGTTTTTT
CASSYSRGSGTGELFF
>TRBV5-6|TRBD1|few|TRBJ1-4
TGTGCCAGCAGCGCCCTACCAGGGGGAAAGGGTGAAAAACTGTTTTTT
CASSALPGGKGEKLFF
>TRBV5-1|NA|NA|TRBJ1-4
TGCGCCAGCAGCTTGCTCGGAGGGACTAATGAAAAACTGTTTTTT
CASSLLGGTNEKLFF
>TRBV6-1|NA|once|TRBJ2-6
TGTGCCAGCAGTGAAGGCAGGGCCCTCTTCGGAGCCAACGTCCTGACTTTC
CASSEGRALFGANVLTF
>TRBV5-8|TRBD1|NA|TRBJ2-2
TGTGCCAGCAGCTCGGGACAGGGACCCATAAACACCGGGGAGCTGTTTTTT
CASSSGQGPINTGELFF
>TRBV5-4|NA|NA|TRBJ2-3
TGTGCCAGCAGTCGCAGCGGTTTCACAGATACGCAGTATTTT
CASSRSGFTDTQYF
>TRBV27|NA|NA|TRBJ2-3
TGTGCCAGCAGGGCTGGGGGGGCCAGGACAGATACGCAGTATTTT
CASRAGGARTDTQYF